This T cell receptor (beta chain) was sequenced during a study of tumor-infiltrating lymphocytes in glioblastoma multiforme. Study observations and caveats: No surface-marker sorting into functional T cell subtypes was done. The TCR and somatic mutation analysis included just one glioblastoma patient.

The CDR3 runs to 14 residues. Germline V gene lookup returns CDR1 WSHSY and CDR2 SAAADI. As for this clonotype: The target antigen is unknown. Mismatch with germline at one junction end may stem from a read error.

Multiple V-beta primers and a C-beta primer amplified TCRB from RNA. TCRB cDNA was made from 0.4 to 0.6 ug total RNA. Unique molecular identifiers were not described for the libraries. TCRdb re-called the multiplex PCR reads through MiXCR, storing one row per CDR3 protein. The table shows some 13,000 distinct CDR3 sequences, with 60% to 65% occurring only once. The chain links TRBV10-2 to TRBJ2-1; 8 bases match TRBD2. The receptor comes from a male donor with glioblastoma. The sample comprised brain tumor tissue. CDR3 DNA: TGCGCCAGCAGTTGGGCCAGCGGGGGCAATGAGCAGTGCTTC. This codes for CASSWASGGNEQCF.